Listed here is a single T cell receptor beta chain. Its antigen is not known. Relative to the germline gene, one junction end is altered; a read error may explain this. This sample stems from a study of cytomegalovirus exposure and HLA in healthy donors. Study-wide findings and caveats: Confirmation in vitro established that a few CMV-associated chains were specific for CMV antigens.

PCR employed 60 Vbeta and 13 Jbeta primers. Profiled with immunoSEQ multiplex PCR; TCRdb holds only in-frame clones, not every one. The sample totals 80,000 to 95,000 clones; its top ten clones hold 15%. Though nominally healthy at sampling, donors likely had unrecorded immune exposures. Germline assignment: CDR1 SGHRS and CDR2 YFSETQ. CDR3 length: 14 residues. This chain links TRBV5-1 with TRBJ1-2; D is possibly TRBD1 (5 bases). The receptor was isolated from a man aged 45-65 years in good health and CMV-seropositive. Material for sequencing was PBMCs. CDR3 sequence (DNA): TGCGCCAGCAGATTGGCGGACACGAAATATGGCTACACCTTC. Residues: CASRLADTKYGYTF.